Each of the 27 T cell receptor beta chains below was sequenced from the same sample in a study of cytomegalovirus exposure and HLA in healthy donors (dated by TCRdb to about 2017). Libraries were prepared through the immunoSEQ multiplex PCR assay. For the multiplex PCR, a mixture combining 60 forward primers for TCR Vbeta segments and 13 reverse primers for TCR Jbeta segments was used. This is the immuneACCESS table as TCRdb keeps it, with only in-frame sequences that have V and J called. A part of the clones is gone; compared with another copy, unresolved V genes explain less than half, and the rest is unexplained. The sample profile shows 99,000 or so clones; roughly 78% of them were found once. Jointly, the top ten make up approximately 1.7% of the sample. Specimen: PBMCs. Receptors originate from a woman between 40 and 50 years old in good health and CMV-seronegative.

This clone was observed once. The V gene is TRBV20-1, the J gene TRBJ1-2; D not resolved. The CDR3 extends over 11 amino acids. V was clipped by 6 bases and J by 8 bases, with 13 bases between them. Germline V gene lookup returns CDR1 DFQATT and CDR2 SNEGSKA (reference sequence). In DNA, the CDR3 is TGCAGTGCCTCCCTAGTAAACGGCTACACCTTC. Residues: CSASLVNGYTF.

The chain uses TRBV5-1 and TRBJ1-2; 12 bases map to TRBD1. The germline V gene has CDR1 SGHRS and CDR2 YFSETQ. The length of the CDR3 is 16 residues. The ends lost 0 bases at V and 7 bases at J; junction bases unmatched: 7. CDR3 bases: TGCGCCAGCAGCTTGGGAGGGACAGGGGGCGCCGGTGGCTACACCTTC. This codes for CASSLGGTGGAGGYTF. The whole variable domain, filled in from reference TRBV5-1 and TRBJ1-2, reads KAGVTQTPRYLIKTRGQQVTLSCSPISGHRSVSWYQQTPGQGLQFLFEYFSETQRNKGNFPGRFSGRQFSNSRSEMNVSTLELGDSALYLCASSLGGTGGAGGYTFGSGTRLTVV.

The V and J genes are TRBV30 and TRBJ2-2; tentatively, D is TRBD2 (5 bases). With 4 bases removed from V and 1 base from J, the gap between germline ends came to 10 bases. The CDR3 length is 14 residues. Germline CDR1 and CDR2: GTSNPN and SVGIG (reference sequence). In nucleotides, the CDR3 is TGTGCCTGGAAAATAGGAGGGAACACCGGGGAGCTGTTTTTT. Its protein is CAWKIGGNTGELFF. Using reference TRBV30 and TRBJ2-2 for the parts outside the CDR3, the full variable domain is SQTIHQWPATLVQPVGSPLSLECTVEGTSNPNLYWYRQAAGRGLQLLFYSVGIGQISSEVPQNLSASRPQDRQFILSSKKLLLSDSGFYLCAWKIGGNTGELFFGEGSRLTVL.

This clone was seen a few times. The chain has TRBV13 and TRBJ2-7; TRBD2 matches at 8 bases. In germline, CDR1 is PRHDT, CDR2 FYEKMQ (reference sequence). Germline trimming cut 5 bases from V and 2 bases from J; bases unmatched to any gene: 5. CDR3 length equals 14 residues. Here the CDR3 reads CASSPQRETYEQYF. CDR3 in DNA: TGTGCCAGCAGCCCCCAGCGGGAGACCTACGAGCAGTACTTC.

V is TRBV7-2 and J is TRBJ1-2; the D is unclear. Trimming removed 1 base at V and 8 bases at J, with 11 bases between. In germline, CDR1 is SGHTA, CDR2 FQGNSA. This CDR3 spans 13 amino acids. The CDR3 coding sequence is TGTGCCAGCAGCTTAGAGGCGGGAGGGGGCTACACCTTC. Amino acids: CASSLEAGGGYTF. Variable domain in full (rest from reference TRBV7-2 and TRBJ1-2): GAGVSQSPSNKVTEKGKDVELRCDPISGHTALYWYRQSLGQGLEFLIYFQGNSAPDKSGLPSDRFSAERTGGSVSTLTIQRTQQEDSAVYLCASSLEAGGGYTFGSGTRLTVV.

With regard to this clone: A read error may account for a junction end that differs from germline. This chain uses TRBV7-9 with TRBJ2-2; 10 bases fit TRBD1. CDR1 is SEHNR and CDR2 is FQNEAQ in the germline V gene (reference sequence). The CDR3 spans 14 residues. The DNA for the CDR3 is TGTTCCAGCAGCTTAGGACAGGGGGCCGGGGAGCTGTTTTTT. It translates to CSSSLGQGAGELFF.

J is TRBJ1-1 and V is TRBV5-5, with D unclear. V was clipped by 5 bases and J by 7 bases, with 15 bases between them. The CDR3 extends over 13 amino acids. Germline V gene sequence: CDR1 SGHKS, CDR2 YYEKEE (reference sequence). CDR3 region: CASSQFPGSEAFF. DNA for the CDR3: TGTGCCAGCAGTCAGTTCCCCGGGAGTGAAGCTTTCTTT.

In its sample, this clone was seen a few times. The chain uses TRBV4-1 and TRBJ2-5, with 11 bases identical to TRBD2. This CDR3 is built from 17 residues. In germline, CDR1 is MGHRA, CDR2 YSYEKL. Unmatched junction bases numbered 10, after V lost 4 bases and J lost 3 bases. CDR3 DNA: TGCGCCAGCAGCCCTTCGCCGGGACTAGCGGAAAAAGAGACCCAGTACTTC. Translating gives CASSPSPGLAEKETQYF.

The V and J genes are TRBV6-5 and TRBJ2-5; 7 bases are shared with TRBD1. From germline, CDR1 is MNHEY and CDR2 SVGAGI. This CDR3 region has 14 residues. V lost 5 bases to trimming and J lost 2 bases; unmatched junction nucleotides: 5. CDR3 bases: TGTGCCAGCAGTCTACCGGGACAGCAAGAGACCCAGTACTTC. Translated, it gives CASSLPGQQETQYF.

The rearrangement joins TRBV6-5 to TRBJ1-1, with 7 nucleotides matching TRBD1. This CDR3 region has 15 residues. J lost 0 bases, V lost 0 bases, and 1 base had no gene match. Germline values: CDR1 MNHEY, CDR2 SVGAGI. The CDR3 DNA is TGTGCCAGCAGTTACTCCGGGACAGTGAACACTGAAGCTTTCTTT. Amino acids: CASSYSGTVNTEAFF.

The chain recombines TRBV2 with TRBJ2-1; 7 nucleotides align to TRBD1. The CDR3 length is 17 residues. Germline CDR1 SNHLY, CDR2 FYNNEI. V dropped 3 bases and J dropped 0; count of bases not matched to a gene: 8. The CDR3 is CASSDQYRDSSYNEQFF. The CDR3 region has the DNA TGTGCCAGCAGTGACCAATACAGGGACAGCTCCTACAATGAGCAGTTCTTC.

This clone showed up just once. The chain carries TRBV7-2 and TRBJ1-1; TRBD1 is a possible D gene (5 bases). V lost 2 bases to trimming and J lost 6 bases, with 13 bases between them. This CDR3 contains 14 residues. The germline V gene has CDR1 SGHTA and CDR2 FQGNSA. CDR3 nucleotide sequence: TGTGCCAGCAGCTTAAGGAAGGGGTCCGCTGAAGCTTTCTTT. Encoded protein: CASSLRKGSAEAFF.

The chain employs TRBV28 and TRBJ2-7; D gene ambiguous. The germline gives CDR1 MDHEN, CDR2 SYDVKM. This CDR3 comprises 17 residues. Trimming took 4 bases from V and 2 from J, leaving 21 bases between them. The CDR3 sequence is CASSSPSLGDRPYEQYF. In nucleotides, the CDR3 is TGTGCCAGCAGTTCTCCCAGCCTCGGAGACCGTCCCTACGAGCAGTACTTC.

The V and J genes are TRBV29-1 and TRBJ1-2; D remains unclear. V was cut by 0 bases and J by 8 bases, with 13 bases left in between. Germline V gene sequence: CDR1 SQVTM, CDR2 ANQGSEA. CDR3 length equals 13 residues. The CDR3 loop reads CSVEDARVRGYTF. The DNA of the CDR3 is TGCAGCGTTGAAGATGCGAGGGTCAGGGGCTACACCTTC.

The rearrangement joins TRBV9 to TRBJ2-5; 7 nucleotides align to TRBD2. The germline V gene encodes CDR1 SGDLS and CDR2 YYNGEE. The CDR3 extends over 15 amino acids. J was trimmed by 4 bases and V by 1 base; bases with no gene match: 7. The CDR3 nucleotides read TGTGCCAGCAGCGTACTGGGAGGGGCGGGAGAGACCCAGTACTTC. It specifies CASSVLGGAGETQYF.

The V call is TRBV15, the J call TRBJ1-1, with D possibly matching TRBD1 (5 bases). Germline V gene data show CDR1 as LNHNV and CDR2 as YYDKDF (reference sequence). This CDR3 comprises 15 residues. Trimming shortened V by 4 bases and J by 4 bases, and 16 bases separated the two germline ends. For the CDR3, the DNA is TGTGCCACCAGCAAAGCGACCTCGGGGGGCACTGAAGCTTTCTTT. Translation gives CATSKATSGGTEAFF.

J is TRBJ2-6 and V is TRBV7-8, with D possibly being TRBD2 (5 bases). Germline assignment: CDR1 SGHVS and CDR2 FQNEAQ. V was cut by 2 bases and J by 0 bases, with 8 bases left in between. This CDR3 is built from 16 residues. The DNA of the CDR3 is TGTGCCAGCAGCTTACGGGCGGGCTCTGGGGCCAACGTCCTGACTTTC. Encoded protein: CASSLRAGSGANVLTF.

The chain recombines TRBV27 with TRBJ2-2; the match to TRBD1 covers 7 bases. The CDR3 consists of 14 residues. The junction had 4 bases not matched to a gene; V was cut back by 3 bases and J by 6 bases. CDR1 and CDR2 from the germline V gene are MNHEY and SMNVEV (reference sequence). Here the CDR3 DNA reads TGTGCCAGCAGTTTCCCTGGGACAGCCGGGGAGCTGTTTTTT. It specifies CASSFPGTAGELFF.

The J gene is TRBJ2-3, the V gene TRBV13, with a weak D call TRBD2 (5 bases). The CDR3 spans 13 residues. Trimming removed 1 base from V and 3 bases from J, with 5 bases in between. Germline V gives CDR1 PRHDT, CDR2 FYEKMQ (reference sequence). The CDR3 region has the DNA TGTGCCAGCAGCTTAGCGGGGACAGATACGCAGTATTTT. Translation: CASSLAGTDTQYF.

This clone has just a few counts. The CDR3 is CSVEDWRESETQYF. The DNA for the CDR3 is TGCAGCGTTGAAGACTGGCGGGAGAGTGAGACCCAGTACTTC. The rearrangement links TRBV29-1 to TRBJ2-5; 7 positions match TRBD2. The CDR3 is 14 residues long. The ends lost 0 bases at V and 5 bases at J; junction bases unmatched: 6. The germline V gene has CDR1 SQVTM and CDR2 ANQGSEA.

A single count supports this clone. This rearrangement joins TRBV19 to TRBJ1-6; 8 positions agree with TRBD1. The germline V gene encodes CDR1 LNHDA and CDR2 SQIVND (reference sequence). Losses at the gene ends were 6 bases for V and 0 bases for J; bases not matched to a gene: 4. The length of the CDR3 is 16 residues. The CDR3 DNA reads TGTGCCAGTAGCGGACAGGGAGGCTCCTATAATTCACCCCTCCACTTT. Translating gives CASSGQGGSYNSPLHF.

This clone was picked up a small number of times. The chain links TRBV7-2 to TRBJ2-5, with D perhaps matching TRBD2 (5 bases). Germline CDR1 is SGHTA and CDR2 is FQGNSA. The V gene lost 3 bases and the J gene lost 5 bases, with 10 bases spanning the gap. CDR3 length equals 13 residues. CDR3 DNA sequence: TGTGCCAGCAGCTTCGGAGGCATCGAGACCCAGTACTTC. Protein product: CASSFGGIETQYF.

This clone has a handful of counts. This chain uses TRBV6-1 with TRBJ2-2; 10 bases map to TRBD2. CDR3 size: 16 residues. Germline trimming cut 4 bases from V and 6 bases from J; bases unmatched to any gene: 8. Germline CDR1 and CDR2: MNHNS and SASEGT. The CDR3 region is CASSGSSGSPSGELFF. As DNA, the CDR3 is TGTGCCAGCAGTGGGTCTAGCGGGAGCCCGTCCGGGGAGCTGTTTTTT.

The chain uses TRBV5-4 and TRBJ2-1; possible D gene TRBD2, 6 bases. The length of the CDR3 is 11 residues. V lost 0 bases to trimming and J lost 14 bases, with 9 bases between them. Germline CDR1 SGHNT, CDR2 YYREEE (reference sequence). CDR3 sequence: CASSLDGGKFF. The CDR3 nucleotides are TGTGCCAGCAGCTTGGACGGGGGAAAGTTCTTC.

V is TRBV28 and J is TRBJ2-2; no clear D. The germline V and J ends were trimmed by 2 bases and 6 bases, with 13 bases remaining between them. CDR3 length: 15 residues. Germline V gene lookup returns CDR1 MDHEN and CDR2 SYDVKM. The CDR3 region is CASSLQDIVAGELFF. CDR3 DNA: TGTGCCAGCAGTTTACAGGATATAGTTGCCGGGGAGCTGTTTTTT.

This chain links TRBV18 with TRBJ2-7, with 8 bases identical to TRBD1. The J segment lost 5 bases and the V segment lost 3 bases, leaving 6 bases of the junction unmatched. This CDR3 has 14 residues. Per the germline V gene, CDR1 is KGHSH and CDR2 is LQKENI. CDR3 protein: CASSPGQVRDEQYF. The CDR3 DNA is TGTGCCAGCTCACCGGGACAGGTTAGGGACGAGCAGTACTTC.

The genes are TRBV9 and TRBJ1-1, with D perhaps TRBD1 (5 bases). The CDR3 loop spans 15 amino acids. V lost 0 bases and J lost 3, with 12 bases in between. Germline assignment: CDR1 SGDLS and CDR2 YYNGEE. For the CDR3, the DNA is TGTGCCAGCAGCGTAGAAGGACACGCTGACACTGAAGCTTTCTTT. Protein: CASSVEGHADTEAFF. Full variable domain (missing parts from reference TRBV9 and TRBJ1-1): DSGVTQTPKHLITATGQRVTLRCSPRSGDLSVYWYQQSLDQGLQFLIQYYNGEERAKGNILERFSAQQFPDLHSELNLSSLELGDSALYFCASSVEGHADTEAFFGQGTRLTVV.